The 32 T cell receptor beta chains reported below all come from one sample, sequenced in a study of long-term antiretroviral therapy in people with HIV. Samples were assayed with immunoSEQ v3.0 at survey level. Assay used: immunoSEQ multiplex PCR; TCRdb lists only in-frame clones, some missing. The sample carries approximately 15,000 clones, about 86% recorded once. The sample in question was unsorted PBMCs, obtained just before starting antiretroviral therapy. These receptors came from a middle-aged man with HIV.

This rearrangement joins TRBV6-1 to TRBJ2-7; 9 bases fit TRBD1. V shed 10 bases and J 5 bases; nucleotides not matched to a gene: 9. Looked up from germline, CDR1 is MNHNS and CDR2 is SASEGT. CDR3 size: 13 residues. This chain's CDR3 is CAIAMGQGHEQYF. In nucleotides, the CDR3 is TGTGCCATCGCCATGGGACAGGGACACGAGCAGTACTTC.

The V gene is TRBV10-2, the J gene TRBJ1-1; 9 bases fit TRBD1. The length of the CDR3 is 18 residues. Looked up from germline, CDR1 is WSHSY and CDR2 is SAAADI. V lost 4 bases to trimming and J lost 1 base; unmatched junction nucleotides: 13. CDR3 in DNA: TGCGCCAGCAGTGGAAGTACCCTCCGGGACAGGGAGAACACTGAAGCTTTCTTT. Protein product: CASSGSTLRDRENTEAFF.

There are a few counts of this clone. V usage is TRBV29-1 and J usage is TRBJ2-1; 10 nucleotides agree with TRBD1. J gave up 4 bases and V 7 bases, and 7 bases lay outside the gene matches. The germline gives CDR1 SQVTM, CDR2 ANQGSEA. The CDR3 runs to 14 residues. The CDR3 sequence is CSGRGTGVYNEQFF. CDR3 DNA: TGCAGCGGAAGAGGGACAGGGGTATACAATGAGCAGTTCTTC.

The V and J genes are TRBV5-1 and TRBJ2-7; D is possibly TRBD1 or TRBD2 (5 bases each). The CDR3 is 16 amino acids. In germline, CDR1 is SGHRS, CDR2 YFSETQ. The V end was cut by 0 bases, the J end by 6 bases, with 19 bases between. CDR3 in DNA: TGCGCCAGCAGCTTGGGGGGGTCACGACGTGGATCCGAGCAGTACTTC. This sequence encodes CASSLGGSRRGSEQYF.

The chain links TRBV30 to TRBJ2-7; TRBD2 matches at 9 bases. The length of the CDR3 is 15 residues. Germline assignment: CDR1 GTSNPN and CDR2 SVGIG (reference sequence). The trim removed 2 bases at V and 2 bases at J, leaving 7 bases unmatched. The DNA for the CDR3 is TGTGCCTGGAGTCGCGGGCGGGAGGGGCCCTACGAGCAGTACTTC. This encodes CAWSRGREGPYEQYF. Supplemented by reference TRBV30 and TRBJ2-7, the full variable domain reads SQTIHQWPATLVQPVGSPLSLECTVEGTSNPNLYWYRQAAGRGLQLLFYSVGIGQISSEVPQNLSASRPQDRQFILSSKKLLLSDSGFYLCAWSRGREGPYEQYFGPGTRLTVT.

The chain employs TRBV2 and TRBJ2-7, with D perhaps TRBD1 (5 bases). The CDR3 has 13 amino acids. Trimming took off 10 bases at V and 0 bases at J, with 13 bases between the two ends. The V gene's germline CDR1 is SNHLY and CDR2 FYNNEI. In DNA form, the CDR3 reads TGTGCCATCCAGGGCCGCACCTCCTACGAGCAGTACTTC. This translates into CAIQGRTSYEQYF. The complete variable domain, with remaining parts taken from reference TRBV2 and TRBJ2-7, reads EPEVTQTPSHQVTQMGQEVILRCVPISNHLYFYWYRQILGQKVEFLVSFYNNEISEKSEIFDDQFSVERPDGSNFTLKIRSTKLEDSAMYFCAIQGRTSYEQYFGPGTRLTVT.

The rearrangement joins TRBV2 to TRBJ1-5; 7 bases fit TRBD1. V dropped 6 bases and J dropped 7; count of bases not matched to a gene: 6. Germline V gene data show CDR1 as SNHLY and CDR2 as FYNNEI. The CDR3 spans 13 residues. Here the CDR3 reads CASSLQGRQPQHF. The CDR3 DNA sequence: TGTGCCAGCAGCTTACAGGGGAGGCAGCCCCAGCATTTT.

This clone was found once. This sequence joins TRBV18 and TRBJ2-5; 9 nucleotides match TRBD1. CDR3 length: 16 residues. Per germline, CDR1 KGHSH and CDR2 LQKENI. V shed 4 bases and J 5 bases; nucleotides not matched to a gene: 11. In nucleotides, the CDR3 is TGTGCCAGCTCACGACTAGGGACAGGGACTGCGGAGACCCAGTACTTC. As protein: CASSRLGTGTAETQYF. The full variable domain, its missing parts supplied by reference TRBV18 and TRBJ2-5, is NAGVMQNPRHLVRRRGQEARLRCSPMKGHSHVYWYRQLPEEGLKFMVYLQKENIIDESGMPKERFSAEFPKEGPSILRIQQVVRGDSAAYFCASSRLGTGTAETQYFGPGTRLLVL.

This clone was found once. This rearrangement joins TRBV7-9 to TRBJ2-1, with 9 bases identical to TRBD2. The V segment lost 2 bases and the J segment 15 bases; nucleotides outside the gene matches: 17. CDR3 length equals 16 residues. In germline, CDR1 is SEHNR, CDR2 FQNEAQ (reference sequence). The CDR3 spells CASSLIGGTSSPGGFF. CDR3 bases: TGTGCCAGCAGCTTAATAGGCGGGACTAGCTCTCCCGGGGGGTTCTTC.

The J gene is TRBJ1-2, the V gene TRBV27; no clear D gene. Germline CDR1 reads MNHEY; CDR2 reads SMNVEV (reference sequence). There are 14 residues in the CDR3. The V end was cut by 4 bases, the J end by 8 bases, with 17 bases between. The CDR3 reads CASSSPRTGGGYTF. Written as DNA, the CDR3 is TGTGCCAGCAGTTCCCCAAGGACTGGCGGAGGCTACACCTTC.

This chain connects TRBV5-8 to TRBJ1-5, with 8 nucleotides matching TRBD1. This CDR3 is 14 amino acids long. V shed 4 bases, J shed 7 bases, and the junction held 7 bases outside the gene matches. Germline loops: CDR1 SGHTS, CDR2 YDEGEE. This CDR3 is CASSLDRGGQPQHF. DNA of the CDR3: TGTGCCAGCAGCCTAGACAGGGGTGGCCAGCCCCAGCATTTT.

This clone was seen a handful of times. The gene calls are TRBV19 and TRBJ2-7, with D unclear. Germline V gives CDR1 LNHDA, CDR2 SQIVND (reference sequence). V lost 5 bases and J lost 2, with 10 bases in between. The CDR3 totals 13 residues. CDR3 in amino acids: CASSFGPAYEQYF. In DNA, the CDR3 is TGTGCCAGTAGTTTTGGACCTGCCTACGAGCAGTACTTC.

The rearrangement uses TRBV30 and TRBJ1-1; D ambiguous. V was trimmed by 1 base and J by 3 bases, leaving 9 bases between them. The CDR3 totals 13 residues. The V gene's germline CDR1 is GTSNPN and CDR2 SVGIG (reference sequence). The CDR3: CAWSADRYTEAFF. CDR3 in DNA: TGTGCCTGGAGTGCTGACCGGTACACTGAAGCTTTCTTT. Together with reference TRBV30 and TRBJ1-1, the CDR3 gives the full variable domain: SQTIHQWPATLVQPVGSPLSLECTVEGTSNPNLYWYRQAAGRGLQLLFYSVGIGQISSEVPQNLSASRPQDRQFILSSKKLLLSDSGFYLCAWSADRYTEAFFGQGTRLTVV.

This clone was seen a few times. The chain uses TRBV7-6 and TRBJ2-7; 9 bases are a match to TRBD1. CDR3 length equals 19 residues. V shed 5 bases, J shed 2 bases, and the junction held 19 bases outside the gene matches. CDR1 is SGHVS, CDR2 FNYEAQ, per germline. The DNA for the CDR3 is TGTGCCAGCAGCCCTTACTCACCGGGACAGGGCCCCCGTACCTACGAGCAGTACTTC. Residues: CASSPYSPGQGPRTYEQYF.

The genes are TRBV4-1 and TRBJ1-1; the D gene is possibly TRBD1 (5 bases). The CDR3 spans 15 residues. Germline CDR1 is MGHRA and CDR2 is YSYEKL. Trimming stripped 3 bases from V and 6 bases from J, with 17 bases between. CDR3 DNA sequence: TGCGCCAGCAGCCAGGGTCCAGGGACCAGGGCTGAAGCTTTCTTT. Amino acids: CASSQGPGTRAEAFF.

The gene calls are TRBV5-4 and TRBJ2-1; 11 bases are shared with TRBD1. In germline, CDR1 is SGHNT, CDR2 YYREEE (reference sequence). This CDR3 is 16 amino acids long. The trim removed 4 bases at V and 3 bases at J, leaving 6 bases unmatched. DNA of the CDR3: TGTGCCAGCAGCCTTGGACAGGGGGCCCTCTACAATGAGCAGTTCTTC. It translates to CASSLGQGALYNEQFF.

The chain joins TRBV7-9 to TRBJ2-5; D may be TRBD2 (7 bases). The CDR3 contains 13 residues. V lost 10 bases and J 0 bases, leaving 12 bases between the germline ends. CDR1 and CDR2 from the germline V gene are SEHNR and FQNEAQ (reference sequence). The CDR3, as DNA: TGTGCCACCAGAGGGGGGGACCAAGAGACCCAGTACTTC. Protein sequence: CATRGGDQETQYF.

V and J are TRBV2 and TRBJ2-7; D is undetermined. This CDR3 contains 13 residues. Germline V gene data show CDR1 as SNHLY and CDR2 as FYNNEI. The germline V and J ends were trimmed by 8 bases and 2 bases, with 13 bases remaining between them. CDR3 sequence: CASSGQATYEQYF. The DNA of the CDR3 is TGTGCCAGCTCGGGCCAGGCGACCTACGAGCAGTACTTC.

The chain carries TRBV5-8 and TRBJ1-4; D is unresolved. The CDR3 has 14 residues. The germline V gene has CDR1 SGHTS and CDR2 YDEGEE. The V end was cut by 0 bases, the J end by 7 bases, with 10 bases between. The DNA for the CDR3 is TGTGCCAGCAGCTTGGGCCTCGCCGGTGAAAAACTGTTTTTT. Amino acid sequence: CASSLGLAGEKLFF.

The chain carries TRBV5-1 and TRBJ2-1, with TRBD2 matching over 8 bases. The germline CDR1 and CDR2 sequences are SGHRS and YFSETQ. Unmatched junction bases numbered 11, after V lost 3 bases and J lost 3 bases. This CDR3 region has 17 residues. The DNA of the CDR3 is TGCGCCAGCAGCTCCACCCGCAGCGGGAGTAACTACAATGAGCAGTTCTTC. Translated: CASSSTRSGSNYNEQFF.

This sequence joins TRBV7-2 and TRBJ1-1, with D uncertain. The CDR3 is 14 residues long. Germline V gene lookup returns CDR1 SGHTA and CDR2 FQGNSA. Trimming cost V 2 bases and J 4 bases, with 11 bases left between them. The CDR3 here is CASSLSRRVTEAFF. CDR3 in DNA: TGTGCCAGCAGCTTATCTAGGAGGGTCACTGAAGCTTTCTTT.

The chain links TRBV4-1 to TRBJ1-5; D unresolved. V shed 0 bases and J shed 0 bases, with 21 bases lying between them. CDR1 and CDR2 (germline): MGHRA, YSYEKL. The CDR3 is 20 amino acids. CDR3 bases: TGCGCCAGCAGCCAAGATCCGACGGGTGGGTCATGGGCTAGCAATCAGCCCCAGCATTTT. Its protein is CASSQDPTGGSWASNQPQHF.

The chain links TRBV6-5 to TRBJ2-5; 14 bases line up with TRBD2. V lost 5 bases, J lost 6 bases, and 5 bases stayed unmatched. Per the germline V gene, CDR1 is MNHEY and CDR2 is SVGAGI. CDR3 length: 15 residues. The CDR3 DNA follows: TGTGCCAGCAGTCCCGGGACTAGCGGGAGAAAGACCCAGTACTTC. This encodes CASSPGTSGRKTQYF.

The V gene is TRBV30, the J gene TRBJ1-4, with a possible D match to TRBD1 (5 bases). Trimming cost V 1 base and J 8 bases, with 20 bases left between them. Germline lookup yields CDR1 GTSNPN and CDR2 SVGIG (reference sequence). The CDR3 contains 16 residues. CDR3 DNA sequence: TGTGCCTGGAGTGATCGGGGCACGGTGGGGGGGGAAAAACTGTTTTTT. It yields the protein CAWSDRGTVGGEKLFF.

The gene calls are TRBV6-5 and TRBJ1-4, with D perhaps matching TRBD1 (5 bases). There are 16 residues in the CDR3. The germline V gene has CDR1 MNHEY and CDR2 SVGAGI. The V end was cut by 2 bases, the J end by 5 bases, with 15 bases between. The CDR3 sequence is CASSYEGSGQNEKLFF. The CDR3 DNA sequence: TGTGCCAGCAGTTACGAAGGAAGCGGACAAAATGAAAAACTGTTTTTT.

The DNA for the CDR3 is TGTGCCAGCAGCCCTGGGGGGGGCGGATACGAGCAGTACTTC. Amino acids: CASSPGGGGYEQYF. The V gene is TRBV6-5, the J gene TRBJ2-7; possible D gene TRBD2, 7 bases. The V gene lost 6 bases and the J gene lost 4 bases, with 16 bases spanning the gap. Germline V gene data show CDR1 as MNHEY and CDR2 as SVGAGI. This CDR3 contains 14 residues.

This chain connects TRBV9 to TRBJ2-2; the D is unclear. V was shortened by 3 bases and J by 0 bases, with 3 bases between the two germline ends. The CDR3 totals 13 residues. Per the germline V gene, CDR1 is SGDLS and CDR2 is YYNGEE. The CDR3 sequence: CASSAPNTGELFF. CDR3 coding DNA: TGTGCCAGCAGCGCGCCGAACACCGGGGAGCTGTTTTTT. Based on the CDR3 plus reference TRBV9 and TRBJ2-2, the full variable domain is DSGVTQTPKHLITATGQRVTLRCSPRSGDLSVYWYQQSLDQGLQFLIQYYNGEERAKGNILERFSAQQFPDLHSELNLSSLELGDSALYFCASSAPNTGELFFGEGSRLTVL.

This clone qualifies as large. V and J are TRBV5-6 and TRBJ2-7; no definite D call. The CDR3 consists of 15 residues. The V gene lost 0 bases and the J gene lost 1 base, with 11 bases spanning the gap. Germline CDR1 is SGHDT and CDR2 is YYEEEE. CDR3 sequence reads: CASSLEPGRSYEQYF. Written as DNA, the CDR3 is TGTGCCAGCAGCTTGGAGCCGGGCCGGTCCTACGAGCAGTACTTC.

V is TRBV5-1 and J is TRBJ1-4; the D gene is possibly TRBD1 (5 bases). This CDR3 is built from 16 residues. Germline values: CDR1 SGHRS, CDR2 YFSETQ. V was shortened by 2 bases and J by 0 bases, with 11 bases between the two germline ends. The CDR3 loop is CASSFLTGATNEKLFF. CDR3 nucleotides: TGCGCCAGCAGCTTTCTTACAGGAGCAACTAATGAAAAACTGTTTTTT.

V and J are TRBV10-2 and TRBJ2-3, with D uncertain. Trimming stripped 2 bases from V and 0 bases from J, with 12 bases between. CDR1 and CDR2 from the germline V gene are WSHSY and SAAADI. The CDR3 extends over 16 amino acids. CDR3 amino acids: CASSEGWIRSTDTQYF. DNA of the CDR3: TGCGCCAGCAGTGAGGGGTGGATAAGAAGCACAGATACGCAGTATTTT.

Notes on this clone: At one boundary the junction diverges from the germline segment, which might be a read error. The J gene is TRBJ1-2, the V gene TRBV2; 12 bases match TRBD1. CDR1 is SNHLY, CDR2 FYNNEI, per germline. This CDR3 has 16 residues. The CDR3 is CASNRDRGPRNYDYTF. The CDR3 nucleotides are TGTGCCAGCAACCGGGACAGGGGGCCTAGGAACTATGACTACACCTTC.

This clone was observed a few times. The CDR3 DNA is TGTGCCAGCAGCGCCCCGGGCCTTTCCCATGGCTACACCTTC. The encoded protein is CASSAPGLSHGYTF. The chain combines TRBV9 with TRBJ1-2; D gene unclear. The CDR3 consists of 14 residues. Germline CDR1 SGDLS, CDR2 YYNGEE. Trimming took off 3 bases at V and 6 bases at J, with 15 bases between the two ends.